A selection of T cell receptor beta chains follows, all from one sample in a study of regulatory T cells in long-lasting Graves disease. TCRdb redid the calling of the multiplex PCR reads with MiXCR, one entry per CDR3 protein. The table lists roughly 500,000 distinct CDR3 sequences, about 22% of them singletons. Source: peripheral blood mononuclear cells (PBMCs), taken when the disease was refractory, from a patient treated with antithyroid drugs. These receptors originate from a female donor with Graves disease. The CDR3 runs from the conserved cysteine through the conserved F or W. The order of the fields is D gene, clone size, J gene, V gene, CDR3 protein, CDR3 DNA. The D gene is left open where the match is weak. The size field is filled for only some rows; it gives once, few, many or a size class.

TRBD2,few,TRBJ2-5,TRBV27,CASSFRGTSRETQYF,TGTGCCAGCAGTTTCCGAGGGACTAGTCGAGAGACCCAGTACTTC
TRBD2,.,TRBJ2-1,TRBV28,CASSDGLAGVVDEQFF,TGTGCCAGCAGTGACGGACTAGCGGGGGTGGTGGATGAGCAGTTCTTC
TRBD1,few,TRBJ2-7,TRBV7-2,CASSSSGGSPYEQYF,TGTGCCAGCAGCTCTTCAGGGGGTAGTCCCTACGAGCAGTACTTC
.,.,TRBJ1-2,TRBV30,CAWSRGYGYTF,TGTGCCTGGAGTAGGGGCTATGGCTACACCTTC
.,many,TRBJ2-7,TRBV15,CATSRVLGQGYSYEQYF,TGTGCCACCAGCAGAGTCCTCGGCCAGGGGTACTCCTACGAGCAGTACTTC
TRBD2,.,TRBJ2-7,TRBV7-2,CASSSRGGTSGYEQYF,TGTGCCAGCAGCTCTAGGGGGGGGACTAGCGGCTACGAGCAGTACTTC
.,.,TRBJ2-7,TRBV6-1,CASTKEGEQYF,TGTGCCAGCACCAAGGAGGGCGAGCAGTACTTC
.,few,TRBJ1-5,TRBV20-1,CSAQRDINQPQHF,TGCAGTGCCCAACGGGACATCAATCAGCCCCAGCATTTT
.,.,TRBJ1-5,TRBV9,CASSVVGLAGELTDTQHF,TGTGCCAGCAGCGTAGTCGGACTAGCGGGGGAGCTCACAGATACGCAGCATTTT
TRBD1,once,TRBJ1-2,TRBV20-1,CSAITGTGDKGYTF,TGCAGTGCTATTACCGGGACAGGGGATAAGGGCTACACCTTC
TRBD1,.,TRBJ2-2,TRBV29-1,CSVARGRSDTGELFF,TGCAGCGTCGCCAGGGGGCGATCGGACACCGGGGAGCTGTTTTTT
.,.,TRBJ1-1,TRBV19,CASKGEMNTEAFF,TGTGCCAGTAAGGGGGAAATGAACACTGAAGCTTTCTTT
TRBD2,.,TRBJ2-5,TRBV7-2,CASSLTGYEAGGHETQYF,TGTGCCAGCAGCTTAACGGGCTACGAAGCGGGGGGGCACGAGACCCAGTACTTC
.,.,TRBJ2-1,TRBV11-1,CASSVNRGGAVDEQFF,TGTGCCAGCAGCGTCAACCGAGGGGGGGCTGTCGATGAGCAGTTCTTC
.,many,TRBJ1-6,TRBV6-2/TRBV6-3,CASSSLDSRRGSLHF,TGTGCCAGCAGTTCCCTCGACAGTCGCCGGGGATCCCTCCACTTT
TRBD1,many,TRBJ1-5,TRBV20-1,CSARGSWDRGSQPQHF,TGCAGTGCTAGAGGGTCATGGGACAGGGGTTCACAGCCCCAGCATTTT
.,many,TRBJ1-1,TRBV11-2,CASSFPIRRAEAFF,TGTGCCAGCAGCTTCCCTATTCGAAGGGCTGAAGCTTTCTTT
TRBD1,.,TRBJ1-5,TRBV5-1,CASSLGQGAEPQHF,TGCGCCAGCAGCTTGGGACAGGGGGCTGAGCCCCAGCATTTT
.,many,TRBJ2-7,TRBV20-1,CSASSTYEQYF,TGCAGTGCTAGTTCCACATACGAGCAGTACTTC
.,.,TRBJ2-7,TRBV9,CTSSVLGTNSYEQYF,TGTACCAGCAGCGTACTGGGGACAAATTCCTACGAGCAGTACTTC
.,few,TRBJ2-1,TRBV20-1,CSARVGRGAYNEQFF,TGCAGTGCTAGGGTGGGGCGTGGGGCCTACAATGAGCAGTTCTTC
.,many,TRBJ1-1,TRBV5-5,CASSLVTENTEAFF,TGTGCCAGCAGCTTGGTGACAGAGAACACTGAAGCTTTCTTT
.,.,TRBJ2-7,TRBV9,CASSPDAFSYEQYF,TGTGCCAGCAGCCCGGACGCTTTCTCCTACGAGCAGTACTTC
TRBD1,few,TRBJ2-5,TRBV20-1,CSAYRGATQETQYF,TGCAGTGCTTACAGGGGCGCTACCCAAGAGACCCAGTACTTC
.,.,TRBJ2-7,TRBV13,CASSEERSYEQYF,TGTGCCAGCAGCGAGGAGAGGAGCTACGAGCAGTACTTC
.,many,TRBJ1-4,TRBV11-2,CASSWRGEKLFF,TGTGCCAGCAGCTGGAGGGGTGAAAAACTGTTTTTT
TRBD1,many,TRBJ2-5,TRBV7-7,CASSSGTGFETQYF,TGTGCTAGCAGCTCCGGGACAGGGTTTGAGACCCAGTACTTC
TRBD1,many,TRBJ1-1,TRBV28,CASSTGQGDTEAFF,TGTGCCAGCAGTACCGGACAGGGAGACACTGAAGCTTTCTTT
.,.,TRBJ2-5,TRBV24-1,CATSGRVQETQYF,TGTGCCACCAGTGGGAGAGTCCAAGAGACCCAGTACTTC
TRBD2,many,TRBJ2-5,TRBV12-3/TRBV12-4,CASSLSGTETQYF,TGTGCCAGCAGTTTGAGCGGGACAGAGACCCAGTACTTC
.,.,TRBJ1-1,TRBV6-1,CASSAYGDGVNTEAFF,TGTGCCAGCAGCGCCTATGGGGATGGAGTGAACACTGAAGCTTTCTTT
TRBD1,.,TRBJ2-2,TRBV7-7,CASSADREGAGELFF,TGTGCTAGCAGCGCCGACAGGGAAGGTGCCGGGGAGCTGTTTTTT
.,many,TRBJ2-7,TRBV7-8,CASSLVPGTPLEQYF,TGTGCCAGCAGCTTAGTTCCCGGGACACCCCTCGAGCAGTACTTC
.,many,TRBJ2-5,TRBV19,CASSIVAGTETQYF,TGTGCCAGTAGTATAGTCGCGGGAACTGAGACCCAGTACTTC
.,many,TRBJ1-5,TRBV12-3/TRBV12-4,CASSFRNQPQHF,TGTGCCAGCAGTTTTCGTAATCAGCCCCAGCATTTT
TRBD1,.,TRBJ2-1,TRBV2,CASSATGTANNEQFF,TGTGCCAGCAGTGCAACCGGGACAGCCAACAATGAGCAGTTCTTC
.,.,TRBJ2-2,TRBV5-5,CASSFDTNTGELFF,TGTGCCAGCAGCTTCGACACGAACACCGGGGAGCTGTTTTTT
.,many,TRBJ1-2,TRBV28,CASSLRVDGYTF,TGTGCCAGCAGTTTACGGGTGGATGGCTACACCTTC
.,many,TRBJ1-1,TRBV28,CASSFRPDKDMNTEAFF,TGTGCCAGCAGTTTTAGGCCCGACAAAGACATGAACACTGAAGCTTTCTTT
.,few,TRBJ2-7,TRBV11-2,CASSQGLEQYF,TGCGCCAGCAGCCAAGGGCTGGAACAGTACTTC
.,.,TRBJ2-5,TRBV20-1,CSAPTIYVRETQYF,TGCAGTGCCCCTACGATCTACGTAAGGGAGACCCAGTACTTC
TRBD1,.,TRBJ2-5,TRBV9,CARVAGGGTEKTDLQETQYF,TGTGCCAGGGTGGCAGGGGGTGGTACCGAGAAGACAGATCTACAAGAGACCCAGTACTTC
.,few,TRBJ1-5,TRBV5-4,CASSRTVGQPQHF,TGTGCCAGCAGCCGGACAGTTGGTCAGCCCCAGCATTTT
.,many,TRBJ2-6,TRBV28,CASSRWGGSSGANVLTF,TGTGCCAGCAGCCGCTGGGGCGGAAGCTCTGGGGCCAACGTCCTGACTTTC
.,.,TRBJ2-1,TRBV28,CASSFPNTGEQFF,TGTGCCAGCAGTTTCCCGAATACAGGGGAGCAGTTCTTC
TRBD1,.,TRBJ1-5,TRBV12-3/TRBV12-4,CASSSTQGERPQHF,TGTGCCAGCAGTAGTACCCAGGGGGAACGGCCCCAGCATTTT
.,few,TRBJ2-2,TRBV3-1,CASSFSPPGELFF,TGTGCCAGCAGCTTTTCCCCCCCCGGGGAGCTGTTTTTT
TRBD1,many,TRBJ1-2,TRBV12-3/TRBV12-4,CASSLELTGIGYTF,TGTGCCAGCAGTTTAGAGTTGACAGGGATTGGCTACACCTTC
TRBD1,many,TRBJ1-5,TRBV20-1,CSAYGTGEQPQHF,TGCAGTGCTTACGGGACAGGGGAACAGCCCCAGCATTTT